This passage covers 32 T cell receptor beta chains from one sample sequenced in a study of T cell changes during pregnancy in multiple sclerosis. This table comes from immunoSEQ multiplex PCR, and its TCRdb copy is limited to in-frame clones, with some not included. The sample lists approximately 100,000 clones; roughly nine tenths were seen once. The input for sequencing was peripheral blood, taken after pregnancy. These TCRs come from a female donor with multiple sclerosis, enrolled in a pregnancy study.

The gene calls are TRBV19 and TRBJ2-3, with 11 bases aligning to TRBD2. The V gene end was trimmed by 5 bases and the J gene end by 0 bases; junction bases not matched to a gene: 10. Per the germline V gene, CDR1 is LNHDA and CDR2 is SQIVND (reference sequence). The length of the CDR3 is 18 residues. The DNA for the CDR3 is TGTGCCAGTAGTCCCGGGACTAGCGGACCTGCCAGCACAGATACGCAGTATTTT. Protein product: CASSPGTSGPASTDTQYF. The full variable domain, with the rest looked up from reference TRBV19 and TRBJ2-3, is DGGITQSPKYLFRKEGQNVTLSCEQNLNHDAMYWYRQDPGQGLRLIYYSQIVNDFQKGDIAEGYSVSREKKESFPLTVTSAQKNPTAFYLCASSPGTSGPASTDTQYFGPGTRLTVL.

The rearrangement joins TRBV18 to TRBJ1-3; maybe TRBD1 (6 bases). CDR1 is KGHSH and CDR2 is LQKENI in the germline V gene. CDR3 length equals 12 residues. Trimming took 10 bases from V and 7 from J, leaving 14 bases between them. CDR3 sequence reads: CATAGDGNTIYF. The CDR3, as DNA: TGTGCCACCGCAGGGGATGGGAACACCATATATTTT.

The V and J genes are TRBV6-6 and TRBJ2-1, with 8 nucleotides matching TRBD1. V lost 8 bases, J lost 5 bases, and 5 bases stayed unmatched. From germline, CDR1 is MNHNY and CDR2 SVGAGI (reference sequence). The CDR3 consists of 13 residues. CDR3 residues: CASGQGDNNEQFF. The CDR3 coding sequence is TGTGCCAGCGGACAGGGTGACAACAATGAGCAGTTCTTC.

The chain carries TRBV27 and TRBJ1-1; no firm D call. The CDR3 is 15 residues long. Germline-derived CDR1 and CDR2 are MNHEY and SMNVEV (reference sequence). Trimming removed 5 bases from V and 3 bases from J, with 16 bases in between. CDR3 protein: CASSTPLLRDTEAFF. In nucleotides, the CDR3 is TGTGCCAGCAGTACTCCCCTTCTCCGGGACACTGAAGCTTTCTTT.

This rearrangement joins TRBV4-2 to TRBJ2-5; 9 nucleotides align to TRBD2. Germline V gene lookup returns CDR1 LGHNA and CDR2 YNFKEQ. The CDR3 has 18 residues. V was pared by 2 bases and J by 1 base, with 11 bases of the junction left unmatched. The CDR3 loop reads CASSQRQRGADSQETQYF. Here the CDR3 DNA reads TGTGCCAGCAGCCAAAGGCAGCGGGGGGCCGACTCCCAAGAGACCCAGTACTTC.

Only a few counts were recorded for this clone. This chain connects TRBV30 to TRBJ2-5; D unclear. V was trimmed by 1 base and J by 1 base, leaving 10 bases between them. The CDR3 consists of 14 residues. The V gene's germline CDR1 is GTSNPN and CDR2 SVGIG (reference sequence). The CDR3 coding sequence is TGTGCCTGGAGTGCGAGTAGCCCCCAAGAGACCCAGTACTTC. Protein sequence: CAWSASSPQETQYF.

The chain employs TRBV5-5 and TRBJ2-3, with D maybe TRBD2 (6 bases). The CDR3 is made up of 14 amino acids. The V end lost 5 bases, the J end lost 2 bases, and 12 bases lay between the germline ends. Germline V lookup: CDR1 SGHKS, CDR2 YYEKEE (reference sequence). CDR3 sequence reads: CASRLRGNTDTQYF. DNA for the CDR3: TGTGCCAGCAGACTACGGGGGAACACAGATACGCAGTATTTT.

The rearrangement joins TRBV5-4 to TRBJ2-1, with D perhaps matching TRBD2 (5 bases). The V gene's germline CDR1 is SGHNT and CDR2 YYREEE (reference sequence). Trimming left V 2 bases short and J 10 bases short, with 7 bases between. The CDR3 spans 11 residues. CDR3 protein: CASSLGGEQFF. The CDR3 bases are TGTGCCAGCAGCTTAGGAGGCGAGCAGTTCTTC.

This chain uses TRBV2 with TRBJ1-1; perhaps TRBD1 as D (6 bases). V lost 10 bases and J lost 3, with 15 bases in between. There are 13 residues in the CDR3. Germline CDR1 is SNHLY and CDR2 is FYNNEI. CDR3 region: CATGGQSYTEAFF. In nucleotides, the CDR3 is TGTGCCACTGGAGGACAGTCTTACACTGAAGCTTTCTTT. The full variable domain, rest sourced from reference TRBV2 and TRBJ1-1, is EPEVTQTPSHQVTQMGQEVILRCVPISNHLYFYWYRQILGQKVEFLVSFYNNEISEKSEIFDDQFSVERPDGSNFTLKIRSTKLEDSAMYFCATGGQSYTEAFFGQGTRLTVV.

This clone has a single count. The rearrangement links TRBV21-1 to TRBJ1-5; TRBD1, the D gene given by the table, was not confirmed from the DNA. TRBV21-1 is recorded as a pseudogene. The CDR3 sequence is 18 residues long. The CDR3 here is CASSSSLKGTGNNQPQHF. The CDR3 region has the DNA TGTGCCAGCAGCTCATCTCTCAAGGGGACAGGGAACAATCAGCCCCAGCATTTT.

The V and J genes are TRBV19 and TRBJ1-2, with D possibly matching TRBD1 (6 bases). CDR1 and CDR2 (germline): LNHDA, SQIVND (reference sequence). This CDR3 is 15 amino acids long. Between the trimmed V and J ends, which lost 6 bases and 7 bases, there was a span of 21 bases. CDR3 amino acids: CASSRWGGRASGYTF. The CDR3 DNA reads TGTGCCAGTAGCCGGTGGGGGGGGCGGGCAAGTGGCTACACCTTC.

The chain couples TRBV30 to TRBJ2-7; 8 bases match TRBD1. Trimming cost V 0 bases and J 5 bases; bases outside gene matches: 6. Per germline, CDR1 GTSNPN and CDR2 SVGIG (reference sequence). The CDR3 is 14 amino acids. The CDR3 sequence: CAWSVPQGVDEQYF. The CDR3 DNA is TGTGCCTGGAGTGTACCACAGGGGGTAGACGAGCAGTACTTC.

The chain is built from TRBV5-1 and TRBJ2-2, with a tentative D call TRBD1 (6 bases). With 5 bases removed from V and 6 bases from J, the gap between germline ends came to 17 bases. This CDR3 contains 15 residues. CDR1 is SGHRS and CDR2 is YFSETQ in the germline V gene. Written as DNA, the CDR3 is TGCGCCAGCAGTATATCGACAGGAACCTCCGGGGAGCTGTTTTTT. Encoded protein: CASSISTGTSGELFF.

This chain joins TRBV7-9 and TRBJ2-7; the match to TRBD1 covers 8 bases. This CDR3 has 15 amino acids. Germline loops: CDR1 SEHNR, CDR2 FQNEAQ (reference sequence). The junction had 8 bases not matched to a gene; V was cut back by 5 bases and J by 2 bases. For the CDR3, the DNA is TGTGCCAGCAGCCATAACCGGGACAGGACCTACGAGCAGTACTTC. This codes for CASSHNRDRTYEQYF.

This sequence joins TRBV29-1 and TRBJ2-1; 13 positions match TRBD2. Trimming cost V 7 bases and J 6 bases; bases outside gene matches: 12. From germline, CDR1 is SQVTM and CDR2 ANQGSEA. The CDR3 runs to 16 residues. CDR3 sequence reads: CSAPTSGGVGSNEQFF. The CDR3 DNA follows: TGCAGCGCACCTACTAGCGGGGGGGTTGGGAGCAATGAGCAGTTCTTC.

This chain joins TRBV4-2 and TRBJ1-2, with 7 bases lining up with TRBD1. V was pared by 0 bases and J by 10 bases, with 5 bases of the junction left unmatched. CDR3 length equals 13 residues. Germline V CDR1 and CDR2: LGHNA, YNFKEQ. CDR3 nucleotide sequence: TGTGCCAGCAGCCAAGATTACAGGGGAGACTACACCTTC. Translation: CASSQDYRGDYTF.

The V and J genes are TRBV19 and TRBJ1-6; maybe TRBD1 (5 bases). V was shortened by 2 bases and J by 8 bases, with 16 bases between the two germline ends. In germline, CDR1 is LNHDA, CDR2 SQIVND (reference sequence). The CDR3 covers 16 residues. The CDR3 nucleotides read TGTGCCAGTAGTATATGGGGGGGACGAACCGATTCACCCCTCCACTTT. Translation: CASSIWGGRTDSPLHF. The variable domain in full, completed from reference TRBV19 and TRBJ1-6, reads DGGITQSPKYLFRKEGQNVTLSCEQNLNHDAMYWYRQDPGQGLRLIYYSQIVNDFQKGDIAEGYSVSREKKESFPLTVTSAQKNPTAFYLCASSIWGGRTDSPLHFGNGTRLTVT.

The V call is TRBV9, the J call TRBJ2-3, with D maybe TRBD1 (6 bases). The germline gives CDR1 SGDLS, CDR2 YYNGEE. V was cut by 0 bases and J by 4 bases, with 9 bases left in between. CDR3 length: 14 amino acids. CDR3 in amino acids: CASSVVGGPDTQYF. As DNA, the CDR3 is TGTGCCAGCAGCGTAGTAGGGGGACCAGATACGCAGTATTTT.

The V and J genes are TRBV29-1 and TRBJ2-5, with D uncertain. The ends were cut back, 6 bases at V and 5 bases at J, with 19 bases in the middle. This CDR3 contains 14 residues. Germline V gene data show CDR1 as SQVTM and CDR2 as ANQGSEA. CDR3 region: CSVYSLGPRETQYF. In nucleotides, the CDR3 is TGCAGCGTCTACAGTCTGGGCCCCCGTGAGACCCAGTACTTC.

The chain links TRBV7-9 to TRBJ1-1; D is uncertain. The germline V and J ends were trimmed by 1 base and 11 bases, with 17 bases remaining between them. In germline, CDR1 is SEHNR, CDR2 FQNEAQ (reference sequence). This CDR3 region has 14 residues. The CDR3 reads CASSLDNPHKAAFF. CDR3 bases: TGTGCCAGCAGCTTAGATAATCCCCACAAAGCGGCTTTCTTT. Full variable domain (missing parts from reference TRBV7-9 and TRBJ1-1): DTGVSQNPRHKITKRGQNVTFRCDPISEHNRLYWYRQTLGQGPEFLTYFQNEAQLEKSRLLSDRFSAERPKGSFSTLEIQRTEQGDSAMYLCASSLDNPHKAAFFGQGTRLTVV.

For the CDR3, the DNA is TGCGCCAGCAGCTTGGCCTGGGGGGGGGCGGGTGAGCAGTTCTTC. This codes for CASSLAWGGAGEQFF. The chain joins TRBV5-1 to TRBJ2-1, with D maybe TRBD2 (7 bases). The CDR3 contains 15 residues. Germline CDR1 SGHRS, CDR2 YFSETQ. Trimming removed 0 bases from V and 9 bases from J, with 16 bases in between.

The chain links TRBV27 to TRBJ1-6; the D is unclear. Germline V CDR1 and CDR2: MNHEY, SMNVEV (reference sequence). V lost 10 bases and J lost 10, with 20 bases in between. The CDR3 contains 14 residues. CDR3 coding DNA: TGTGCCACCCGCTGGGGTCAGGAGGGATCACCCCTCCACTTT. Its translation: CATRWGQEGSPLHF.

The chain is built from TRBV6-6 and TRBJ1-1; D remains ambiguous. Germline V gives CDR1 MNHNY, CDR2 SVGAGI (reference sequence). The CDR3 totals 13 residues. Trimming cost V 8 bases and J 0 bases, with 10 bases left between them. CDR3 loop: CASSLELNTEAFF. For the CDR3, the DNA is TGTGCCAGCTCCTTAGAACTGAACACTGAAGCTTTCTTT.

This clone came up once. The rearrangement links TRBV25-1 to TRBJ2-1; D might be TRBD2 (5 bases). With 8 bases removed from V and 0 bases from J, the gap between germline ends came to 11 bases. Germline V gives CDR1 MGHDK, CDR2 SYGVNS. This CDR3 spans 14 amino acids. CDR3: CASGGRRSYNEQFF. CDR3 bases: TGTGCCAGCGGCGGGCGCCGCTCCTACAATGAGCAGTTCTTC.

This chain links TRBV21-1 with TRBJ1-5. TRBV21-1 is a recognized pseudogene. The CDR3 is made up of 16 amino acids. This chain's CDR3 is CASVRGYEKSNQPQHF. The CDR3 DNA reads TGTGCCAGCGTACGGGGGTATGAGAAGAGCAATCAGCCCCAGCATTTT.

The chain carries TRBV7-6 and TRBJ2-7; no clear D gene. This CDR3 is built from 14 residues. The ends were cut back, 5 bases at V and 2 bases at J, with 13 bases in the middle. Looked up from germline, CDR1 is SGHVS and CDR2 is FNYEAQ. The CDR3 nucleotides read TGTGCCAGCAGCCCCCGTACGGAGACCTACGAGCAGTACTTC. This sequence encodes CASSPRTETYEQYF.

The CDR3 here is CASSPIDFGGDGYTF. Written as DNA, the CDR3 is TGCGCCAGCAGCCCTATAGATTTCGGGGGAGACGGCTACACCTTC. V is TRBV4-1 and J is TRBJ1-2, with a weak D call TRBD1 (5 bases). The CDR3 runs 15 residues. Per the germline V gene, CDR1 is MGHRA and CDR2 is YSYEKL. V lost 4 bases to trimming and J lost 8 bases, with 20 bases between them.

The gene calls are TRBV13 and TRBJ1-1, with 9 nucleotides matching TRBD1. This CDR3 is built from 16 residues. Germline V gene sequence: CDR1 PRHDT, CDR2 FYEKMQ (reference sequence). The V and J ends lost 5 bases and 4 bases, in that order; junction bases with no gene match: 11. CDR3 coding DNA: TGTGCCAGCAGCGACCCGGGACAGGGCCTGGGCACTGAAGCTTTCTTT. Its translation: CASSDPGQGLGTEAFF. The variable domain in full, completed from reference TRBV13 and TRBJ1-1, reads AAGVIQSPRHLIKEKRETATLKCYPIPRHDTVYWYQQGPGQDPQFLISFYEKMQSDKGSIPDRFSAQQFSDYHSELNMSSLELGDSALYFCASSDPGQGLGTEAFFGQGTRLTVV.

The chain joins TRBV9 to TRBJ1-4, with 7 bases identical to TRBD1. J lost 7 bases, V lost 1 base, and 7 bases had no gene match. From germline, CDR1 is SGDLS and CDR2 YYNGEE. The CDR3 spans 15 residues. This chain's CDR3 is CASSVSAGGGEKLFF. Written as DNA, the CDR3 is TGTGCCAGCAGCGTATCAGCAGGGGGAGGTGAAAAACTGTTTTTT.

V is TRBV21-1 and J is TRBJ2-4; the tabulated D call, TRBD2, remains unverified against the DNA. TRBV21-1 is designated a pseudogene. This CDR3 spans 19 amino acids. CDR3 sequence reads: CASSRGLAGGRGAKNIQYF. The CDR3 nucleotides are TGTGCCAGCAGCAGGGGACTAGCGGGGGGACGCGGGGCCAAAAACATTCAGTACTTC.

The rearrangement uses TRBV7-8 and TRBJ2-3; 8 bases map to TRBD2. CDR1 and CDR2 from the germline V gene are SGHVS and FQNEAQ. Trimming took 3 bases from V and 2 from J; bases not matched to a gene: 4. This CDR3 contains 15 residues. This CDR3 is CASSFAGGPTDTQYF. CDR3 DNA: TGTGCCAGCAGCTTTGCGGGGGGCCCCACAGATACGCAGTATTTT.

The chain combines TRBV7-2 with TRBJ2-3; TRBD2 is a possible D gene (5 bases). CDR1 and CDR2 (germline): SGHTA, FQGNSA. The CDR3 runs 16 residues. The germline V and J ends were trimmed by 1 base and 0 bases, with 11 bases remaining between them. The CDR3 bases are TGTGCCAGCAGCTTAGTAGGGAGACCTAGCACAGATACGCAGTATTTT. This codes for CASSLVGRPSTDTQYF.